The clone carrying this TCR beta chain was recorded a few times. The target antigen is unknown. The CDR3 length is 18 residues. V gave up 1 base and J gave up 2 bases, with 17 bases separating them. Germline-derived CDR1 and CDR2 are LGHNA and YNFKEQ. These data are taken from a study of identical twins. Addition of a universal primer site occurred through template switching, and cDNA carried unique molecular identifiers. One entry per CDR3 protein, called by TCRdb with MiXCR from the 5' RACE reads. The data show 1.5 million or so distinct CDR3 sequences, around a third seen once. Study results and limitations: The same donors were not followed; conclusions instead depended on cross-sectional statistical analysis. Models predicted too little out-of-frame TCR alpha sharing in monozygotic twins. Where out-of-frame alpha sequences were twin-shared, they showed excess low generation probability.

The sequenced sample was cord blood. The TCR sequence derives from a newborn girl in good health. The V and J genes are TRBV4-2 and TRBJ2-2; D is uncertain. CDR3 nucleotide sequence: TGTGCCAGCAGCCAAGTATCGTGGCTCCAACTCAACACCGGGGAGCTGTTTTTT. It encodes CASSQVSWLQLNTGELFF.